The TCR beta chain under discussion was sequenced for a study of vaccination effects on CD4 cells after COVID-19. Study-wide findings and caveats: Relatively few convalescent patients took part in the study, which had no early post-infection timepoints. Vaccine- and infection-induced clones showed marked clonal contraction late following vaccination.

CD4+ T cells specific for antigen were expanded with viral peptide pools by the ViraFEST assay before sequencing. Around day 10 of culture, CD4+ T cells were separated out. Vaccine recipients had no previous SARS-CoV-2 infection; their nucleocapsid antibodies were negative. Every well housed two million PBMC, which grew in culture alongside around 9.8 IU/ml IL-2 and 8.5 to 10 ug/ml peptides. Half the medium was swapped for IL-2 medium on days 3 and 7. Concerning this clone: Its specificity is not known.

TCRdb's table, derived via immunoSEQ multiplex PCR, lists solely in-frame clones and lacks some. Of tens of thousands of clones in the sample, around 67% were seen once. The clonotype comes from a human donor who received a COVID-19 vaccine. This material consisted of CD4+ T cells from PBMCs cultured with SARS-CoV-2 spike peptides, taken before COVID-19 vaccination.

The CDR3 nucleotides read TGTGCCAGCAGCTCCAATGGGTTCGGCTACACCTTC. As protein: CASSSNGFGYTF. The V call is TRBV7-6, the J call TRBJ1-2; no reliable D call. CDR3 length equals 12 residues. V was pared by 4 bases and J by 8 bases, with 11 bases between. Germline assignment: CDR1 SGHVS and CDR2 FNYEAQ.